This TCR beta chain was retrieved from a study of radiation and T cells in renal cell carcinoma. The CDR3 consists of 13 residues. In germline, CDR1 is LNHDA, CDR2 SQIVND (reference sequence). Trimming removed 2 bases from V and 5 bases from J, with 9 bases in between. The study's findings and limits: Top tumor clonotypes rose in blood 2 weeks post-radiation, then contracted.

Clones were read by immunoSEQ multiplex PCR, and TCRdb kept only the in-frame ones, dropping some. Of over 120,000 clones listed, approximately 86% are singletons. Time point described: blood 4 weeks post-SBRT, at nephrectomy. Treatment defined: 15 Gy SBRT to primary tumor, nephrectomy 4 weeks later. Nephrectomy followed 15 Gy stereotactic body radiation by 4 weeks. In regard to this clone: As yet, its antigen is unknown.

The starting material was blood, obtained from a patient whose treatment included radiotherapy and nephrectomy. This clonotype originated in a woman between 45 and 60 years old with renal cell carcinoma. The chain joins TRBV19 to TRBJ2-5; a possible D gene is TRBD2 (5 bases). The CDR3 is CASSIRRRETQYF. CDR3 DNA sequence: TGTGCCAGTAGTATAAGGAGGCGGGAGACCCAGTACTTC.